These 30 T cell receptor beta chains were sequenced from one sample in a study of somatic mutations in cytotoxic T cells in rheumatoid arthritis. Clones were sequenced by immunoSEQ multiplex PCR, and TCRdb holds only the in-frame ones, with some missing. The data contain around 15,000 clones, roughly 82% of them seen just once; the ten biggest clones take up just under 30%. The specimen sequenced was CD8+ T cells sorted from blood. The receptors shown here come from an adult with rheumatoid arthritis.

This clone was observed a few times. The chain uses TRBV29-1 and TRBJ2-3; D is perhaps TRBD1 (5 bases). V lost 8 bases to trimming and J lost 6 bases, with 12 bases between them. Germline assignment: CDR1 SQVTM and CDR2 ANQGSEA. The CDR3 consists of 11 residues. The CDR3 bases are TGCAGCCCGAGTAAGGGGGATACGCAGTATTTT. It specifies CSPSKGDTQYF.

V usage is TRBV9 and J usage is TRBJ2-7; 11 positions agree with TRBD2. Germline CDR1 SGDLS, CDR2 YYNGEE. J gave up 1 base and V 4 bases, and 7 bases lay outside the gene matches. The CDR3 has 16 amino acids. The CDR3 DNA reads as TGTGCCAGCAGCCCCATAGCGGGGGGGACATCCTACGAGCAGTACTTC. Residues: CASSPIAGGTSYEQYF.

The chain carries TRBV5-1 and TRBJ2-7; perhaps TRBD1 as D (6 bases). Germline V lookup: CDR1 SGHRS, CDR2 YFSETQ. The CDR3 loop spans 15 amino acids. V was clipped by 1 base and J by 0 bases, with 11 bases between them. CDR3 loop: CASSLRQGLSYEQYF. Written as DNA, the CDR3 is TGCGCCAGCAGCTTGAGGCAGGGGCTCTCCTACGAGCAGTACTTC. The variable domain in full, with the rest retrieved from reference TRBV5-1 and TRBJ2-7, is KAGVTQTPRYLIKTRGQQVTLSCSPISGHRSVSWYQQTPGQGLQFLFEYFSETQRNKGNFPGRFSGRQFSNSRSEMNVSTLELGDSALYLCASSLRQGLSYEQYFGPGTRLTVT.

The chain uses TRBV6-4 and TRBJ2-3; D remains unclear. CDR1 MRHNA and CDR2 SNTAGT come from the germline V gene. The CDR3 totals 13 residues. Trimming took off 5 bases at V and 1 base at J, with 7 bases between the two ends. This CDR3 is CASSQERTDTQYF. CDR3 coding DNA: TGTGCCAGCAGTCAGGAACGCACAGATACGCAGTATTTT.

CDR3 in amino acids: CASSFSVRYEQYF. As DNA, the CDR3 is TGTGCCAGCAGTTTCTCAGTGCGGTACGAGCAGTACTTC. The chain carries TRBV27 and TRBJ2-7, with D uncertain. This CDR3 spans 13 amino acids. CDR1 and CDR2 from the germline V gene are MNHEY and SMNVEV (reference sequence). V was shortened by 3 bases and J by 4 bases, with 10 bases between the two germline ends.

The rearrangement uses TRBV30 and TRBJ2-7, with D tentatively TRBD2 (5 bases). Germline CDR1 is GTSNPN and CDR2 is SVGIG (reference sequence). There are 13 residues in the CDR3. Trimming took 0 bases from V and 2 from J, leaving 8 bases between them. The CDR3 sequence: CAWSVEEAYEQYF. CDR3 coding DNA: TGTGCCTGGAGTGTAGAGGAGGCCTACGAGCAGTACTTC.

The chain uses TRBV9 and TRBJ2-1; 9 bases align to TRBD2. Germline CDR1 SGDLS, CDR2 YYNGEE. The V gene end was trimmed by 2 bases and the J gene end by 1 base; junction bases not matched to a gene: 4. The CDR3 sequence is 16 residues long. The CDR3 DNA follows: TGTGCCAGCAGCGTCTCAGCGGGGGGTTCCTACAATGAGCAGTTCTTC. Protein product: CASSVSAGGSYNEQFF.

This clone was counted only a few times. This chain links TRBV14 with TRBJ1-1; D is possibly TRBD1 (5 bases). This CDR3 spans 13 amino acids. The V gene's germline CDR1 is SGHDN and CDR2 FVKESK. Trimming shortened V by 6 bases and J by 1 base, and 9 bases separated the two germline ends. The CDR3 DNA is TGTGCCAGCAGGAAGACAGCGAACACTGAAGCTTTCTTT. This sequence encodes CASRKTANTEAFF.

V and J are TRBV7-9 and TRBJ1-2; a possible D gene is TRBD1 (5 bases). The CDR3 extends over 12 amino acids. Trimming took off 3 bases at V and 6 bases at J, with 8 bases between the two ends. Per germline, CDR1 SEHNR and CDR2 FQNEAQ (reference sequence). CDR3 coding DNA: TGTGCCAGCAGCTTGGGACTGGATGGCTACACCTTC. Residues: CASSLGLDGYTF.

V and J are TRBV6-5 and TRBJ1-2, with D unclear. CDR1 MNHEY and CDR2 SVGAGI come from the germline V gene. V lost 2 bases and J 6 bases, leaving 7 bases between the germline ends. The CDR3 has 12 amino acids. DNA of the CDR3: TGTGCCAGCAGTTACGGGATCGATGGCTACACCTTC. Encoded protein: CASSYGIDGYTF.

The gene calls are TRBV6-5 and TRBJ1-6; D is undetermined. The CDR3 is made up of 16 amino acids. The germline CDR1 and CDR2 sequences are MNHEY and SVGAGI. Trimming took off 1 base at V and 6 bases at J, with 13 bases between the two ends. For the CDR3, the DNA is TGTGCCAGCAGTTACTGGGTCGGTGAGGGTAATTCACCCCTCCACTTT. It encodes CASSYWVGEGNSPLHF.

The chain has TRBV11-3 and TRBJ1-1; 10 nucleotides match TRBD1. The V gene end was trimmed by 6 bases and the J gene end by 7 bases; junction bases not matched to a gene: 8. This CDR3 contains 14 residues. Per germline, CDR1 SGHNT and CDR2 YENEEA. CDR3 amino acids: CASRPTGGAGEAFF. For the CDR3, the DNA is TGTGCCAGCAGACCGACAGGGGGCGCGGGTGAAGCTTTCTTT.

The CDR3 reads CASRGGSTEAFF. CDR3 nucleotides: TGTGCCAGCAGAGGCGGGAGTACTGAAGCTTTCTTT. The V and J genes are TRBV9 and TRBJ1-1; D remains unclear. V was pared by 5 bases and J by 5 bases, with 10 bases between. The CDR3 spans 12 residues. CDR1 and CDR2 (germline): SGDLS, YYNGEE.

V usage is TRBV30 and J usage is TRBJ1-6; D possibly corresponds to TRBD1 (5 bases). Trimming cost V 2 bases and J 5 bases, with 13 bases left between them. CDR1 and CDR2 (germline): GTSNPN, SVGIG (reference sequence). The CDR3 runs 15 residues. CDR3 in amino acids: CAWSIDWGHNSPLHF. DNA for the CDR3: TGTGCCTGGAGTATTGATTGGGGACATAATTCACCCCTCCACTTT.

The V gene is TRBV7-2, the J gene TRBJ1-2, with 8 bases that match TRBD1. V lost 5 bases to trimming and J lost 5 bases; unmatched junction nucleotides: 10. Germline loops: CDR1 SGHTA, CDR2 FQGNSA. The CDR3 has 15 amino acids. The CDR3 region has the DNA TGTGCCAGCAGCCCCCTTGACAGGGGTGGTTATGGCTACACCTTC. Translated: CASSPLDRGGYGYTF. The full variable domain, rest sourced from reference TRBV7-2 and TRBJ1-2, is GAGVSQSPSNKVTEKGKDVELRCDPISGHTALYWYRQSLGQGLEFLIYFQGNSAPDKSGLPSDRFSAERTGGSVSTLTIQRTQQEDSAVYLCASSPLDRGGYGYTFGSGTRLTVV.

This clone is a singleton in its sample. The genes are TRBV9 and TRBJ2-7; the match to TRBD2 covers 8 bases. From germline, CDR1 is SGDLS and CDR2 YYNGEE. The CDR3 totals 14 residues. V was clipped by 0 bases and J by 4 bases; unmatched bases: 3. The CDR3: CASSVAGGRYEQYF. The CDR3 coding sequence is TGTGCCAGCAGCGTAGCGGGGGGGCGGTACGAGCAGTACTTC.

J is TRBJ2-1 and V is TRBV5-6; no firm D call. Germline CDR1 is SGHDT and CDR2 is YYEEEE. The CDR3 length is 15 residues. V dropped 0 bases and J dropped 5 bases, with 12 bases sitting between them. The CDR3 loop reads CASSLGVVKNNEQFF. CDR3 nucleotides: TGTGCCAGCAGCTTGGGGGTGGTTAAGAACAATGAGCAGTTCTTC.

V is TRBV7-8 and J is TRBJ2-7; D gene ambiguous. The germline V gene has CDR1 SGHVS and CDR2 FQNEAQ. The ends were cut back, 1 base at V and 3 bases at J, with 13 bases in the middle. The CDR3 has 15 amino acids. The CDR3, as DNA: TGTGCCAGCAGCTTAGGGGTGCGGCAGAGCTACGAGCAGTACTTC. Amino acid sequence: CASSLGVRQSYEQYF. The full variable domain, completed using reference TRBV7-8 and TRBJ2-7, is GAGVSQSPRYKVAKRGQDVALRCDPISGHVSLFWYQQALGQGPEFLTYFQNEAQLDKSGLPSDRFFAERPEGSVSTLKIQRTQQEDSAVYLCASSLGVRQSYEQYFGPGTRLTVT.

The chain is built from TRBV10-3 and TRBJ1-4; a weak D match, TRBD1 (5 bases). CDR3 size: 13 residues. The germline V gene has CDR1 ENHRY and CDR2 SYGVKD. The CDR3 loop reads CPLPGRINEKLFF. CDR3 bases: TGTCCCCTACCGGGACGGATTAATGAAAAACTGTTTTTT.

The rearrangement joins TRBV9 to TRBJ1-4, with a tentative D call TRBD1 (6 bases). CDR1 is SGDLS, CDR2 YYNGEE, per germline. V lost 4 bases to trimming and J lost 0 bases, with 10 bases between them. This CDR3 has 15 residues. CDR3 loop: CASSPTGTTNEKLFF. CDR3 sequence (DNA): TGTGCCAGCAGCCCTACAGGGACAACTAATGAAAAACTGTTTTTT.

The V call is TRBV18, the J call TRBJ2-1, with a tentative D call TRBD2 (6 bases). With 2 bases removed from V and 8 bases from J, the gap between germline ends came to 13 bases. The CDR3 contains 14 residues. Germline lookup yields CDR1 KGHSH and CDR2 LQKENI. The CDR3 DNA is TGTGCCAGCTCACCAATCGGAGGGCCCGATGAGCAGTTCTTC. Protein: CASSPIGGPDEQFF.

The J gene is TRBJ2-7, the V gene TRBV27, with 9 bases aligning to TRBD1. CDR1 MNHEY and CDR2 SMNVEV come from the germline V gene (reference sequence). The CDR3 is made up of 14 amino acids. The ends lost 3 bases at V and 5 bases at J; junction bases unmatched: 5. The CDR3 reads CASSLLGQGHEQYF. The DNA for the CDR3 is TGTGCCAGCAGTTTGTTGGGACAGGGTCACGAGCAGTACTTC.

This clone appeared a single time. This sequence joins TRBV4-1 and TRBJ2-5, with D possibly being TRBD1 (8 bases). CDR3 length: 16 amino acids. V was shortened by 2 bases and J by 4 bases, with 17 bases between the two germline ends. Per the germline V gene, CDR1 is MGHRA and CDR2 is YSYEKL. The CDR3 DNA is TGCGCCAGCAGCCAATTGGGAACAGGGGGGGTAGAGACCCAGTACTTC. Translated: CASSQLGTGGVETQYF.

The V and J genes are TRBV28 and TRBJ1-5; D remains ambiguous. Trimming stripped 5 bases from V and 4 bases from J, with 9 bases between. The germline CDR1 and CDR2 sequences are MDHEN and SYDVKM. This CDR3 has 13 amino acids. DNA for the CDR3: TGTGCCAGCAGTCCTACTGGGAATCAGCCCCAGCATTTT. Translating gives CASSPTGNQPQHF. Drawing the rest from reference TRBV28 and TRBJ1-5, the complete variable domain is DVKVTQSSRYLVKRTGEKVFLECVQDMDHENMFWYRQDPGLGLRLIYFSYDVKMKEKGDIPEGYSVSREKKERFSLILESASTNQTSMYLCASSPTGNQPQHFGDGTRLSIL.

The chain has TRBV30 and TRBJ2-1, with 11 bases aligning to TRBD2. The V gene's germline CDR1 is GTSNPN and CDR2 SVGIG (reference sequence). The CDR3 runs 15 residues. V gave up 1 base and J gave up 7 bases; unmatched junction bases: 6. The CDR3 here is CAWSDGSGGANEQFF. Written as DNA, the CDR3 is TGTGCCTGGAGTGATGGTAGCGGGGGGGCTAATGAGCAGTTCTTC.

This chain joins TRBV2 and TRBJ1-1; D not certain. Germline V gene lookup returns CDR1 SNHLY and CDR2 FYNNEI. This CDR3 has 15 residues. Deletions cut 3 bases from V and 1 base from J, with 12 bases between. The CDR3 DNA follows: TGTGCCAGCAGTGACCTAGGGATTCAGAACACTGAAGCTTTCTTT. Translated: CASSDLGIQNTEAFF.

This chain joins TRBV7-8 and TRBJ1-1; D not certain. This CDR3 has 15 amino acids. Germline V lookup: CDR1 SGHVS, CDR2 FQNEAQ. V was pared by 4 bases and J by 0 bases, with 12 bases between. The CDR3 protein is CASSWKTPLNTEAFF. CDR3 coding DNA: TGTGCCAGCAGCTGGAAGACACCCCTGAACACTGAAGCTTTCTTT.

This clone was picked up one time. The chain uses TRBV28 and TRBJ2-3; D is possibly TRBD1 (7 bases). The CDR3 length is 15 residues. Germline values: CDR1 MDHEN, CDR2 SYDVKM. V was cut by 7 bases and J by 7 bases, with 21 bases left in between. As DNA, the CDR3 is TGTGCCAGCATGATATCAGGGGGGCTCTTGAATACGCAGTATTTT. This codes for CASMISGGLLNTQYF.

The chain combines TRBV28 with TRBJ2-1; TRBD2 aligns across 14 bases. The CDR3 contains 16 residues. The germline gives CDR1 MDHEN, CDR2 SYDVKM. V lost 5 bases to trimming and J lost 5 bases; unmatched junction nucleotides: 5. The CDR3 loop is CASSLLTSGRDNEQFF. The CDR3 region has the DNA TGTGCCAGCAGTCTCCTGACTAGCGGGAGGGACAATGAGCAGTTCTTC. The full variable domain, in which reference TRBV28 and TRBJ2-1 provide the parts outside the CDR3, is DVKVTQSSRYLVKRTGEKVFLECVQDMDHENMFWYRQDPGLGLRLIYFSYDVKMKEKGDIPEGYSVSREKKERFSLILESASTNQTSMYLCASSLLTSGRDNEQFFGPGTRLTVL.

By proportion, this clone is large (0.1 to 1%). The CDR3 protein is CASSLPGHRGNEQFF. For the CDR3, the DNA is TGTGCCAGCAGTTTACCGGGCCACCGAGGAAATGAGCAGTTCTTC. The chain links TRBV27 to TRBJ2-1; D is undetermined. Trimming took 2 bases from V and 7 from J, leaving 15 bases between them. Germline values: CDR1 MNHEY, CDR2 SMNVEV (reference sequence). This CDR3 is 15 amino acids long.